A selection of T cell receptor beta chains follows, all from one sample in a study of patients and donors after allogeneic stem cell transplantation. TCRdb ran MiXCR on the RT-PCR reads and lists one entry per CDR3 protein. There are about 210,000 distinct CDR3 sequences in the sample; 35% to 45% occur only once, and 9.5% to 13% lies in the top ten. What was sequenced was blood, either unsorted or a sorted T cell fraction (not recorded which). The origin of the receptors is a human donor who was either an allogeneic HSCT recipient or a stem cell or donor lymphocyte infusion donor (not recorded which). It is not recorded whose cells these are; they may come from a transplant donor. The CDR3 runs from the conserved cysteine through the conserved F or W. The order of the fields is V gene, J gene, clone size, D gene, CDR3 DNA, CDR3 protein. The D gene is left open where the match is weak. Expanded clones are given a class, and other clones once, few, many or no size at all.

V: TRBV7-9; J: TRBJ1-6; size: NA; D: NA; DNA: TGTGCCAGCAGCCCACATCGGGGGACGGAAAATTCACCCCTCCACTTT; CDR3: CASSPHRGTENSPLHF
V: TRBV9; J: TRBJ2-1; size: few; D: TRBD2; DNA: TGTGCCAGCAGCGTAGGTATTAGCGGGGGCCTTCGGGATGAGCAGTTCTTC; CDR3: CASSVGISGGLRDEQFF
V: TRBV4-2; J: TRBJ1-6; size: NA; D: NA; DNA: TGTGCCAGCAGCCAAGCCAAGGGGAGGAATTCACCCCTCCACTTT; CDR3: CASSQAKGRNSPLHF
V: TRBV28; J: TRBJ1-6; size: NA; D: NA; DNA: TGTGCCAGCAGACGATCGGGACCAAATAATTCACCCCTCCACTTT; CDR3: CASRRSGPNNSPLHF
V: TRBV12-3/TRBV12-4; J: TRBJ1-2; size: few; D: TRBD1; DNA: TGTGCCAGCAGCCCGGGACAGGGGGCCGCTAACTATGGCTACACCTTC; CDR3: CASSPGQGAANYGYTF
V: TRBV20-1; J: TRBJ1-1; size: NA; D: NA; DNA: TGCAGTGCGCCGGGACGGCGGATTTCGAGGACTGAAGCTTTCTTT; CDR3: CSAPGRRISRTEAFF
V: TRBV5-1; J: TRBJ1-1; size: few; D: NA; DNA: TGCGCCAGCTCGTCCAACACGGGTACTGAAGCTTTCTTT; CDR3: CASSSNTGTEAFF
V: TRBV28; J: TRBJ2-1; size: NA; D: TRBD1; DNA: TGTGCCAGCACCCGCCAGGGGGCTAAAAATGAGCAGTTCTTC; CDR3: CASTRQGAKNEQFF
V: TRBV6-5; J: TRBJ1-2; size: NA; D: TRBD1; DNA: TGTGCCAGCAGTTACTCGACAGGGCGCGTGAGCTACACCTTC; CDR3: CASSYSTGRVSYTF
V: TRBV6-5; J: TRBJ2-5; size: NA; D: NA; DNA: TGTGCCAGCAGTCGGGACCTAGAGACCCAGTACTTC; CDR3: CASSRDLETQYF
V: TRBV24-1; J: TRBJ2-1; size: NA; D: NA; DNA: TGTGCCACCAGTGACCCGACTAGAACCAATGAGCAGTTCTTC; CDR3: CATSDPTRTNEQFF
V: TRBV4-3; J: TRBJ1-4; size: once; D: NA; DNA: TGCGCCAGCAGCCAGGAGGGGGACCTGAATGAAAAACTGTTTTTT; CDR3: CASSQEGDLNEKLFF
V: TRBV20-1; J: TRBJ1-5; size: NA; D: NA; DNA: TGCAGTGCCACTACAGGGAATCAGCCCCAGCATTTT; CDR3: CSATTGNQPQHF
V: TRBV7-3; J: TRBJ1-5; size: NA; D: NA; DNA: TGTGCCAGCAGCTCGGACACTTGGGGCAATCAGCCCCAGCATTTT; CDR3: CASSSDTWGNQPQHF
V: TRBV6-2/TRBV6-3; J: TRBJ1-1; size: few; D: NA; DNA: TGTGCCAGCCAAATGGGGGCTGAAGCTTTCTTT; CDR3: CASQMGAEAFF
V: TRBV7-9; J: TRBJ1-2; size: few; D: NA; DNA: TGTGCCAGCAGGACAACAGGTGATGATGGCTACACCTTC; CDR3: CASRTTGDDGYTF
V: TRBV12-3/TRBV12-4; J: TRBJ1-5; size: few; D: NA; DNA: TGTGCCAGCAGTTTATGGGGACAGCCCCAGCATTTT; CDR3: CASSLWGQPQHF